This T cell receptor beta chain was sequenced in a study of blood T cell repertoires in COVID-19. Germline V CDR1 and CDR2: SGHRS, YFSETQ. This CDR3 is built from 15 residues. J gave up 4 bases and V 5 bases, and 8 bases lay outside the gene matches. Data came from immunoSEQ multiplex PCR; TCRdb stores just in-frame clones and leaves some out. The repertoire has fewer than 150,000 clones, 86% of them found once; the top ten carry approximately 20%. The J gene is TRBJ2-3, the V gene TRBV5-1; 9 bases map to TRBD2. This clonotype originated in a woman in her 50s who had recovered from COVID-19. Input material: peripheral blood. This chain's CDR3 is CASRSQRGESDTQYF. As DNA, the CDR3 is TGCGCCAGCAGATCTCAGCGGGGGGAGTCAGATACGCAGTATTTT.